Listed below are T cell receptor beta chains from one sample, sequenced in a study of read filtering for tumor transcriptome and immune sequencing. Each CDR3 protein gets one entry after TCRdb re-called the reads with MiXCR. The sample holds more than 100,000 distinct CDR3 sequences, under 15% seen once. Material for sequencing was a population of CD138-negative cells sorted from bone marrow. The receptors derive from a donor aged 40 or older with multiple myeloma. The CDR3 runs from the conserved cysteine through the conserved F or W. A D gene is named only where the DNA matches it firmly. A row's size may be missing; if present it is once, few, many or a size class.

CDR3nt	CDR3aa	j_gene	abundance	v_gene	d_gene
TGTGCCAGCAGCTTCGAGCGGGGGGTCACCGGGGAGCTGTTTTTT	CASSFERGVTGELFF	TRBJ2-2	few	TRBV11-2	TRBD2
TGCAGTGCCAGACGAGGGGCCAATTCACCCCTCCACTTT	CSARRGANSPLHF	TRBJ1-6	many	TRBV20-1	.
TGTGCCGGCAGCCCTAGCGGGAGTAAGCACGAGCAGTACTTC	CAGSPSGSKHEQYF	TRBJ2-7	.	TRBV3-1	TRBD2
TGTGCCAGCAGAACAGGGACAAGTCAGCCCCAGCATTTT	CASRTGTSQPQHF	TRBJ1-5	.	TRBV6-2/TRBV6-3	.
TGCAGTGCTAGAGACCGCCAATATGGTCAGCCCCAGCATTTT	CSARDRQYGQPQHF	TRBJ1-5	many	TRBV20-1	.
TGTGCCAGCAGTTCCCGGTCAACAGGAGGCTACACCTTC	CASSSRSTGGYTF	TRBJ1-2	few	TRBV27	.
TGCGCCAGCAGCTTGTTGGACAGGGCGAACACCGGGGAGCTGTTTTTT	CASSLLDRANTGELFF	TRBJ2-2	many	TRBV5-1	TRBD1
TGTGCCAGCAGCCTTACCCCAGGGAACGGGGAGCTGTTTTTT	CASSLTPGNGELFF	TRBJ2-2	once	TRBV12-3/TRBV12-4	.
TGTGCCAGCAGCTTATCGGGCGACAATGAGCAGTTCTTC	CASSLSGDNEQFF	TRBJ2-1	few	TRBV7-2	.
TGTGCCACCACCCTTATGGGGACGGCCTACACTGAAGCTTTCTTT	CATTLMGTAYTEAFF	TRBJ1-1	many	TRBV7-2	.
TGTGCCAGCAGTTCAACCGGGACAGTCAATGAGCAGTTCTTC	CASSSTGTVNEQFF	TRBJ2-1	many	TRBV7-3	TRBD1
TGTGCCAGCAGCCAAGATTGGGGGCAAGAGACCCAGTACTTC	CASSQDWGQETQYF	TRBJ2-5	many	TRBV3-1	.
TGTGCCTGGAGTGTGGGACAGGGGATTCAGCCCCAGCATTTT	CAWSVGQGIQPQHF	TRBJ1-5	many	TRBV30	TRBD1
TGTGCCACCAGTGATTCCTCATCGGAGTTCAGGCAGGCTGGGCAGTTCTTC	CATSDSSSEFRQAGQFF	TRBJ2-1	many	TRBV24-1	.
TGCAGTGCTATCCCGGGACTAGCGGGTACTTACAATGAGCAGTTCTTC	CSAIPGLAGTYNEQFF	TRBJ2-1	many	TRBV20-1	TRBD2
TGTGCCAGCAGTTCCCCGACAGGAACCGTGGGCTATGGCTACACCTTC	CASSSPTGTVGYGYTF	TRBJ1-2	many	TRBV12-3/TRBV12-4	.
TGCGCCAGCAGCCGGGGCCAATTTTCCCCGGAGGAAAAACTGTTTTTT	CASSRGQFSPEEKLFF	TRBJ1-4	many	TRBV4-1	.
TGTGCCAGTAGTGAGGGGACCTACAATGAGCAGTTCTTC	CASSEGTYNEQFF	TRBJ2-1	many	TRBV19	.
TGTGCCAGCTCACCACCGGGACTCGATTATTACGAGCAGTACTTC	CASSPPGLDYYEQYF	TRBJ2-7	.	TRBV18	.
TGTGCCAGCTCTCAAGGACAGGGTACCTACAATGAGCAGTTCTTC	CASSQGQGTYNEQFF	TRBJ2-1	many	TRBV18	TRBD1
TGCGCCAGCAGCTCCTCAGGGATCGATACGCAGTATTTT	CASSSSGIDTQYF	TRBJ2-3	many	TRBV5-1	.
TGTGCCAGCAGACCGCTTACCGGGGAGCTGTTTTTT	CASRPLTGELFF	TRBJ2-2	.	TRBV2	.
TGTGCCAGCAGCTTGGCCGACTACCCCACCATTAACACCGGGGAGCTGTTTTTT	CASSLADYPTINTGELFF	TRBJ2-2	many	TRBV5-6	.
TGTGCTAGCAGCTTGACAGGGAAGCAAGAGACCCAGTACTTC	CASSLTGKQETQYF	TRBJ2-5	many	TRBV7-7	TRBD1
TGTGCCACCAGCAGAGGGTCACAGGGTAAGAACACTGAAGCTTTCTTT	CATSRGSQGKNTEAFF	TRBJ1-1	many	TRBV15	.
TGTGCCGGGAAGGAGGGGCTGAATCTACGAGAGACCCAGTACTTC	CAGKEGLNLRETQYF	TRBJ2-5	many	TRBV2	.
TGTGCCTCCGGTGGATCGGAGACCCAGTACTTC	CASGGSETQYF	TRBJ2-5	many	TRBV30	.
TGTGCCATCAGTGAGTCTCGGGTTGAGCAGCCCCAGCATTTT	CAISESRVEQPQHF	TRBJ1-5	.	TRBV10-3	.